These 17 T cell receptor beta chains originate from one sample sequenced in a study of control samples from healthy donors and cancer patients. The table came from immunoSEQ multiplex PCR; TCRdb's copy has only in-frame clones and leaves some out. The table records roughly 130,000 clones, 80% to 95% of them present only once. Sequencing was performed on blood. Receptors originate from a man aged 18-30 years in good health.

This chain links TRBV2 with TRBJ1-4; D not resolved. The germline gives CDR1 SNHLY, CDR2 FYNNEI. V was cut by 5 bases and J by 1 base, with 14 bases left in between. CDR3 size: 16 residues. The CDR3 DNA is TGTGCCAGCAGTCCACAAGGGCGAGGAACTAATGAAAAACTGTTTTTT. Encoded protein: CASSPQGRGTNEKLFF. Complete variable domain (other parts from reference TRBV2 and TRBJ1-4): EPEVTQTPSHQVTQMGQEVILRCVPISNHLYFYWYRQILGQKVEFLVSFYNNEISEKSEIFDDQFSVERPDGSNFTLKIRSTKLEDSAMYFCASSPQGRGTNEKLFFGSGTQLSVL.

The gene calls are TRBV27 and TRBJ2-3; TRBD2 aligns across 9 bases. The trim removed 8 bases at V and 2 bases at J, leaving 14 bases unmatched. The CDR3 covers 17 residues. Germline assignment: CDR1 MNHEY and CDR2 SMNVEV (reference sequence). DNA for the CDR3: TGTGCCAGCCCCCCCCAGCGGGGGGCCGCCTTCACAGATACGCAGTATTTT. Translated: CASPPQRGAAFTDTQYF.

The chain is built from TRBV5-1 and TRBJ2-7; D remains unclear. Trimming took 5 bases from V and 3 from J, leaving 15 bases between them. The germline gives CDR1 SGHRS, CDR2 YFSETQ. The CDR3 loop spans 14 amino acids. CDR3 protein: CASSLSGTVYEQYF. For the CDR3, the DNA is TGCGCCAGCAGTCTTAGTGGCACTGTCTACGAGCAGTACTTC.

V is TRBV5-1 and J is TRBJ2-7, with D hard to call. The V end lost 3 bases, the J end lost 1 base, and 20 bases lay between the germline ends. The CDR3 contains 17 residues. The germline CDR1 and CDR2 sequences are SGHRS and YFSETQ. CDR3: CASSSAVGTVVSYEQYF. For the CDR3, the DNA is TGCGCCAGCAGCTCAGCAGTAGGAACAGTGGTTTCCTACGAGCAGTACTTC.

This chain joins TRBV15 and TRBJ2-7, with 7 bases lining up with TRBD2. Unmatched junction bases numbered 5, after V lost 3 bases and J lost 3 bases. CDR1 is LNHNV and CDR2 is YYDKDF in the germline V gene (reference sequence). This CDR3 comprises 14 residues. The CDR3 sequence: CATSRKAGDYEQYF. The DNA of the CDR3 is TGTGCCACCAGCAGGAAGGCGGGGGACTACGAGCAGTACTTC.

In its sample, this clone was seen a few times. The chain employs TRBV6-5 and TRBJ1-4; 8 bases align to TRBD1. CDR1 and CDR2 from the germline V gene are MNHEY and SVGAGI. This CDR3 contains 15 residues. Trimming at V came to 4 bases and at J to 7 bases, leaving 8 bases not matched to a gene. CDR3: CASSFRTGMSEKLFF. The CDR3 DNA sequence: TGTGCCAGCAGTTTCCGGACAGGGATGTCTGAAAAACTGTTTTTT.

This chain connects TRBV12-3 or TRBV12-4 to TRBJ1-5; D is unclear. Trimming cost V 5 bases and J 3 bases, with 8 bases left between them. This CDR3 is built from 13 residues. The DNA of the CDR3 is TGTGCCAGCAGTATCCAGTTCAATCAGCCCCAGCATTTT. Its translation: CASSIQFNQPQHF.

The chain recombines TRBV6-5 with TRBJ2-7; a possible D gene is TRBD1 (6 bases). The CDR3 is 13 residues long. Deletions cut 8 bases from V and 2 bases from J, with 13 bases between. The germline V gene encodes CDR1 MNHEY and CDR2 SVGAGI. CDR3 sequence (DNA): TGTGCCAGCCGACCCGGGACAACCTACGAGCAGTACTTC. Encoded protein: CASRPGTTYEQYF.

The V call is TRBV10-3, the J call TRBJ2-7; possible D gene TRBD2, 6 bases. V dropped 2 bases and J dropped 6 bases, with 11 bases sitting between them. Germline values: CDR1 ENHRY, CDR2 SYGVKD. The CDR3 is 13 amino acids. The CDR3 DNA reads TGTGCCATCAGTGAGAAACCCGGGGGCGAGCAGTACTTC. Translated, it gives CAISEKPGGEQYF.

The genes are TRBV9 and TRBJ1-2; TRBD1 agrees at 12 bases. V was clipped by 3 bases and J by 4 bases; unmatched bases: 10. This CDR3 spans 17 amino acids. CDR1 is SGDLS, CDR2 YYNGEE, per germline. As DNA, the CDR3 is TGTGCCAGCAGCGCACTACCGGGACAGGGGGCAGGCTATGGCTACACCTTC. Its protein product is CASSALPGQGAGYGYTF.

In its sample, this clone was seen once. This chain joins TRBV10-3 and TRBJ2-7, with TRBD1 matching over 7 bases. In germline, CDR1 is ENHRY, CDR2 SYGVKD. The CDR3 contains 12 residues. The ends lost 10 bases at V and 2 bases at J; junction bases unmatched: 5. In nucleotides, the CDR3 is TGTGCCACCAGGGACAGTGCCTACGAGCAGTACTTC. Protein product: CATRDSAYEQYF.

The rearrangement links TRBV27 to TRBJ1-6, with a tentative D call TRBD1 (5 bases). Germline CDR1 and CDR2: MNHEY and SMNVEV (reference sequence). The CDR3 is 15 amino acids. The V and J ends lost 7 bases and 10 bases respectively, with 20 bases between them. CDR3 nucleotides: TGTGCCAGCACCGTAGATCCAGGGTCCTCCTCACCCCTCCACTTT. This translates into CASTVDPGSSSPLHF.

V usage is TRBV6-5 and J usage is TRBJ1-1, with TRBD1 matching 10 bases. The CDR3 is 13 amino acids. V was pared by 5 bases and J by 5 bases, with 2 bases of the junction left unmatched. CDR1 is MNHEY, CDR2 SVGAGI, per germline. The CDR3 reads CASSMDRGTEAFF. DNA for the CDR3: TGTGCCAGCAGTATGGACAGGGGGACTGAAGCTTTCTTT.

This chain connects TRBV7-3 to TRBJ1-6; no clear D gene. CDR3 length: 17 amino acids. From germline, CDR1 is SGHTA and CDR2 FQGTGA. V lost 1 base, J lost 5 bases, and 15 bases lay in between. CDR3 in DNA: TGTGCCAGCAGCTTAAGCGGCAGACCACCTAATAATTCACCCCTCCACTTT. Residues: CASSLSGRPPNNSPLHF.

V usage is TRBV10-3 and J usage is TRBJ2-1; D unclear. V lost 6 bases and J lost 5, with 11 bases in between. The CDR3 is made up of 13 amino acids. The germline gives CDR1 ENHRY, CDR2 SYGVKD. CDR3 region: CAISPGTNNEQFF. DNA of the CDR3: TGTGCCATCAGCCCCGGAACTAACAATGAGCAGTTCTTC.

This chain links TRBV7-9 with TRBJ2-5; TRBD2 might be the D (6 bases). Trimming took 5 bases from V and 5 from J, leaving 15 bases between them. There are 14 residues in the CDR3. Germline loops: CDR1 SEHNR, CDR2 FQNEAQ (reference sequence). This CDR3 reads CASSRAQAGETQYF. The DNA of the CDR3 is TGTGCCAGCAGCCGGGCCCAGGCGGGGGAGACCCAGTACTTC.

The chain links TRBV5-6 to TRBJ1-6; D is undetermined. Germline-derived CDR1 and CDR2 are SGHDT and YYEEEE. The CDR3 is 12 amino acids. Trimming removed 0 bases from V and 10 bases from J, with 5 bases in between. The DNA of the CDR3 is TGTGCCAGCAGCTTGGAAGAATCACCCCTCCACTTT. Its protein is CASSLEESPLHF.